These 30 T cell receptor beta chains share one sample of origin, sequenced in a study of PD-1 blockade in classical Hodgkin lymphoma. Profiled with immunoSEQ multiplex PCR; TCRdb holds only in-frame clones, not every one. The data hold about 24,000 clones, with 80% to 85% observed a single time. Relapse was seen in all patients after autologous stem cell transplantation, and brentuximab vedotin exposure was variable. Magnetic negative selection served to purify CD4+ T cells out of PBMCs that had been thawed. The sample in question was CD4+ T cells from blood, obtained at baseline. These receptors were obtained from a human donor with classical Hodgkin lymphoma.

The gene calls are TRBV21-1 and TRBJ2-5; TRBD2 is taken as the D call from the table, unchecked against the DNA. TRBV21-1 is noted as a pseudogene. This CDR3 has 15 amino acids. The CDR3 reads CASSLTSGLQETQYF. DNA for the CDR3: TGTGCCAGCAGCCTGACTAGCGGGCTTCAAGAGACCCAGTACTTC.

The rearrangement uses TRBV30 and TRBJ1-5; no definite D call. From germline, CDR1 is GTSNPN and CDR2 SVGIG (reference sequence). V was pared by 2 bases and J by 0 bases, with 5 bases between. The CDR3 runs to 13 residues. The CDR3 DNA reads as TGTGCCTGGAGTACTGATAGCAATCAGCCCCAGCATTTT. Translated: CAWSTDSNQPQHF.

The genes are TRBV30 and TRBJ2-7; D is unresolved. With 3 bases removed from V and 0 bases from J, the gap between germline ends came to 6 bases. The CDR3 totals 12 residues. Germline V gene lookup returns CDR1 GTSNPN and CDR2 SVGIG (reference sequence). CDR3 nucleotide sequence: TGTGCCTGGAGCCAAAGCTCCTACGAGCAGTACTTC. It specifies CAWSQSSYEQYF.

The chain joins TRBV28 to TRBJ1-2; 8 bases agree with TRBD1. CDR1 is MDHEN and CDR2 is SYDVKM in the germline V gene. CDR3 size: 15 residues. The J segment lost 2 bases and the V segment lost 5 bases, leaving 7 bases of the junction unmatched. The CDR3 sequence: CASSPPTGANYGYTF. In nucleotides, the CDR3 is TGTGCCAGCAGTCCTCCGACAGGGGCGAACTATGGCTACACCTTC.

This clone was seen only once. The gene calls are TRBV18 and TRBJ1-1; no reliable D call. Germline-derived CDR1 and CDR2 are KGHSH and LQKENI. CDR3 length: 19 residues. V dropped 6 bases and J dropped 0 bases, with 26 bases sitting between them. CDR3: CASSPFLGERLWMNTEAFF. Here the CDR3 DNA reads TGTGCCAGCTCGCCTTTCCTCGGGGAGCGACTTTGGATGAACACTGAAGCTTTCTTT.

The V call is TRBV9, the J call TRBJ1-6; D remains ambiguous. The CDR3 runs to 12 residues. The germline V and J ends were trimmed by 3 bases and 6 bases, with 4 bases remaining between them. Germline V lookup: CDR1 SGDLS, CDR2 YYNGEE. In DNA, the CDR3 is TGTGCCAGCAGCGAGGGTAATTCACCCCTCCACTTT. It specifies CASSEGNSPLHF.

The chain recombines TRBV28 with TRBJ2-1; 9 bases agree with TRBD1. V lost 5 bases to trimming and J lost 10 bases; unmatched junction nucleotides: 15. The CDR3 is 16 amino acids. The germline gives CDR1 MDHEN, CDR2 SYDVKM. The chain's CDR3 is CASSPPGTGWGGEQFF. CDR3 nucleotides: TGTGCCAGCAGTCCTCCCGGGACAGGGTGGGGTGGAGAGCAGTTCTTC.

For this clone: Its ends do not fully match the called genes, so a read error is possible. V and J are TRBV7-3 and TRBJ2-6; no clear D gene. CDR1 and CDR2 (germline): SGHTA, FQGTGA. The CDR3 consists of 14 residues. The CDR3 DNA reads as TGTGCCAGCAGCCTAACGTCCGGGGCCAACGTCCTGACTTTC. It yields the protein CASSLTSGANVLTF.

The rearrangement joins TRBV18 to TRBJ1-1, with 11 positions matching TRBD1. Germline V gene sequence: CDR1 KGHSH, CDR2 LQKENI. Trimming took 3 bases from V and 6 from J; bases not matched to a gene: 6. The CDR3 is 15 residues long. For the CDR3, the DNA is TGTGCCAGCTCACCCCGGACAGGGGGCGCGGCTGAAGCTTTCTTT. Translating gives CASSPRTGGAAEAFF.

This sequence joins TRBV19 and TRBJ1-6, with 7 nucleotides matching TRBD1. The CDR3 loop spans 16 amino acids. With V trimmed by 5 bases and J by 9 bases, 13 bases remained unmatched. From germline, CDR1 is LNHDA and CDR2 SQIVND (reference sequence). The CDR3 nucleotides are TGTGCCAGTAGTGACAGGGTAACTGCCTTTTTTTCACCCCTCCACTTT. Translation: CASSDRVTAFFSPLHF.

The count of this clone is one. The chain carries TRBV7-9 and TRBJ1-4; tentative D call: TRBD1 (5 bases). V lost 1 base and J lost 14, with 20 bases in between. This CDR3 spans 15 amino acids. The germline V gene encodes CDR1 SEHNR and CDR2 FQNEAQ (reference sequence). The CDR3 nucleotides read TGTGCCAGCAGCTTAGTCCAGGGCGGGGTAAGGAGGCTGTTTTTT. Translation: CASSLVQGGVRRLFF.

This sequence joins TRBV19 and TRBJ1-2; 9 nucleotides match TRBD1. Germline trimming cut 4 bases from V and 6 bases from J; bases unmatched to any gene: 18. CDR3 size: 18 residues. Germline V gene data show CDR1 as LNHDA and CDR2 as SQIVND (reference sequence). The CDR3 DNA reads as TGTGCCAGTAGTACCCTTTTTGGGTCCCGGGACAGGGCTGATGGCTACACCTTC. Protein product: CASSTLFGSRDRADGYTF.

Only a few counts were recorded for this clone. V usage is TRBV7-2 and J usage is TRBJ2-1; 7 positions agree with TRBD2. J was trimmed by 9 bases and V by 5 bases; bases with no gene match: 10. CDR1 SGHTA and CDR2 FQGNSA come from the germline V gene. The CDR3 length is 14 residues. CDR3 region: CASSPGRGRGEQFF. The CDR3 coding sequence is TGTGCCAGCAGCCCGGGGAGGGGCCGGGGTGAGCAGTTCTTC.

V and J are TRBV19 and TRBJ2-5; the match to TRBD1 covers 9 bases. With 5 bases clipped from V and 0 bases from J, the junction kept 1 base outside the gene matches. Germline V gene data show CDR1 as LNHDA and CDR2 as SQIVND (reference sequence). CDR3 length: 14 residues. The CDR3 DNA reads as TGTGCCAGTAGTGGACAGGGGTACCAAGAGACCCAGTACTTC. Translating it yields CASSGQGYQETQYF.

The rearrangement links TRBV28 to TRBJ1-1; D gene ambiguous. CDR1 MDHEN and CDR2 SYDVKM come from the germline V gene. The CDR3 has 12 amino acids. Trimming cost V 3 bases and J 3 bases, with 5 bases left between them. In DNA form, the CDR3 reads TGTGCCAGCAGTTTGGAGGACACTGAAGCTTTCTTT. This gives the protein CASSLEDTEAFF.

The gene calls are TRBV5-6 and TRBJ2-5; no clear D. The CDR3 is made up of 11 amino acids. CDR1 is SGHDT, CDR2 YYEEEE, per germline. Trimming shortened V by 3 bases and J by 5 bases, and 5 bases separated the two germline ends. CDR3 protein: CASSSRETQYF. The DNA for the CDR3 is TGTGCCAGCAGCTCACGGGAGACCCAGTACTTC.

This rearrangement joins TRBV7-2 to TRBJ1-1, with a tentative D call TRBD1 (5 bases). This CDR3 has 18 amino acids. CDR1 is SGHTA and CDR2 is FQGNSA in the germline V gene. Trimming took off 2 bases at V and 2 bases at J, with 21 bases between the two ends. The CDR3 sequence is CASSLSGLIGGTNTEAFF. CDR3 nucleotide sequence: TGTGCCAGCAGCTTATCAGGGTTGATCGGCGGAACAAACACTGAAGCTTTCTTT. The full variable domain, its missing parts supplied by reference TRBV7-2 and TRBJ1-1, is GAGVSQSPSNKVTEKGKDVELRCDPISGHTALYWYRQSLGQGLEFLIYFQGNSAPDKSGLPSDRFSAERTGGSVSTLTIQRTQQEDSAVYLCASSLSGLIGGTNTEAFFGQGTRLTVV.

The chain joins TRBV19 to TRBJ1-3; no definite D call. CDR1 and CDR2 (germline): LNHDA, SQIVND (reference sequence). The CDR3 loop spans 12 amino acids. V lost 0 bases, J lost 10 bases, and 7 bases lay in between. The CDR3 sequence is CASSIDPGTIYF. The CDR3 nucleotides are TGTGCCAGTAGTATAGATCCGGGGACCATATATTTT.

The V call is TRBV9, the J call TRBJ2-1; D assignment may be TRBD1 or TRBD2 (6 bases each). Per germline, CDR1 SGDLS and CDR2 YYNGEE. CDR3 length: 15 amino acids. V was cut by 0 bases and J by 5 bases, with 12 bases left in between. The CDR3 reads CASSVAGGQNNEQFF. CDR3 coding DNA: TGTGCCAGCAGCGTAGCCGGGGGCCAAAACAATGAGCAGTTCTTC. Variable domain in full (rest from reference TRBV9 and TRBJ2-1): DSGVTQTPKHLITATGQRVTLRCSPRSGDLSVYWYQQSLDQGLQFLIQYYNGEERAKGNILERFSAQQFPDLHSELNLSSLELGDSALYFCASSVAGGQNNEQFFGPGTRLTVL.

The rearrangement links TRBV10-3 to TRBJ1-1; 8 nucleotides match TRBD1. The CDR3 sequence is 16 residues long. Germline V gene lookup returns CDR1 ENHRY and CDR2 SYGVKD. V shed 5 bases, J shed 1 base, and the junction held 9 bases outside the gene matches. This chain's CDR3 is CAISPGTGNGNTEAFF. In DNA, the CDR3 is TGTGCCATCAGTCCCGGGACAGGCAACGGGAACACTGAAGCTTTCTTT.

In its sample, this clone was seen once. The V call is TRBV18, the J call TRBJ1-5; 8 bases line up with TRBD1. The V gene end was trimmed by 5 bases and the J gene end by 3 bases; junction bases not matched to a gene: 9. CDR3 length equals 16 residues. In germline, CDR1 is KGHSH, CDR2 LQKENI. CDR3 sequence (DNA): TGTGCCAGCTCATCCCAGGGGGCCCTTCTCAATCAGCCCCAGCATTTT. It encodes CASSSQGALLNQPQHF.

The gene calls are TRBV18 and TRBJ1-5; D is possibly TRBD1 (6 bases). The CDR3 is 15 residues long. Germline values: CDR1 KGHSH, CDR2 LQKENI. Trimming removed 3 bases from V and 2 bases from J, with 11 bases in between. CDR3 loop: CASSPSGAGNQPQHF. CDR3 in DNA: TGTGCCAGCTCACCCTCGGGGGCAGGCAATCAGCCCCAGCATTTT.

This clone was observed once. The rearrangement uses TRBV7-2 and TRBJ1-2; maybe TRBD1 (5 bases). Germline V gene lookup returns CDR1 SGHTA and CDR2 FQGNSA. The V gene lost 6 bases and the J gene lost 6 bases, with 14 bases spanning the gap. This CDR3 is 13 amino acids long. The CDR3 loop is CASSTTWGNGYTF. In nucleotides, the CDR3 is TGTGCCAGCAGTACGACGTGGGGCAATGGCTACACCTTC. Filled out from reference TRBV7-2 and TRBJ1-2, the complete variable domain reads GAGVSQSPSNKVTEKGKDVELRCDPISGHTALYWYRQSLGQGLEFLIYFQGNSAPDKSGLPSDRFSAERTGGSVSTLTIQRTQQEDSAVYLCASSTTWGNGYTFGSGTRLTVV.

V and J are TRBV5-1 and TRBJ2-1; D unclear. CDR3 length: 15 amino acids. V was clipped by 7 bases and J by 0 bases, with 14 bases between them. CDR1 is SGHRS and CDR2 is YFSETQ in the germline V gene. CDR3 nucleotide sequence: TGCGCCAGCGGTACCGGGCAGCCCTCCTACAATGAGCAGTTCTTC. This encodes CASGTGQPSYNEQFF.

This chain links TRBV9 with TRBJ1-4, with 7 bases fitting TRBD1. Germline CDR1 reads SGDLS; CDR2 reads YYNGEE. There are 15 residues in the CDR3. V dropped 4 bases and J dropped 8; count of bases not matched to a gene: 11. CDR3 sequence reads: CASSSGQSVTEKLFF. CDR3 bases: TGTGCCAGCAGCTCGGGACAGTCAGTAACAGAAAAACTGTTTTTT.

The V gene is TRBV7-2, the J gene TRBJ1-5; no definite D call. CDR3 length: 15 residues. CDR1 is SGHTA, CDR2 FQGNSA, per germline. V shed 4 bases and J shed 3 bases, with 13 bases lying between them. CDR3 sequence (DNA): TGTGCCAGCAGCTCCCGACAAGCGGCCAATCAGCCCCAGCATTTT. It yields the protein CASSSRQAANQPQHF.

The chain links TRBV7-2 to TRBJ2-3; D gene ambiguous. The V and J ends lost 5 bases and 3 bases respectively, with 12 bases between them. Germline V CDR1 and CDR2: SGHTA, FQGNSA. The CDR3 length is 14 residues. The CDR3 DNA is TGTGCCAGCAGCCCCCCGCCTTATACAGATACGCAGTATTTT. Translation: CASSPPPYTDTQYF.

The CDR3 loop reads CASSPLNREWGNTIYF. The CDR3 region has the DNA TGCGCCAGCAGCCCCCTGAACAGGGAGTGGGGAAACACCATATATTTT. V is TRBV4-1 and J is TRBJ1-3; TRBD1 is a possible D gene (6 bases). Germline lookup yields CDR1 MGHRA and CDR2 YSYEKL. The CDR3 spans 16 residues. Trimming removed 4 bases at V and 4 bases at J, with 17 bases between.

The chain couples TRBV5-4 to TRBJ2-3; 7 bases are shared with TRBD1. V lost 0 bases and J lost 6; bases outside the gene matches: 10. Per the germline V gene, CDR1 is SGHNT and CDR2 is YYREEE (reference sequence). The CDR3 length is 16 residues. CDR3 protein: CASSLAVQGTGDTQYF. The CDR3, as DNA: TGTGCCAGCAGCTTGGCGGTACAGGGGACGGGTGATACGCAGTATTTT.

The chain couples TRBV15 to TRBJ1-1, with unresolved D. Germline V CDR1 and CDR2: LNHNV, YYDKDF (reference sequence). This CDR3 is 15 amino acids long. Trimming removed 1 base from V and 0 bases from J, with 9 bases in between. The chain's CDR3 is CATSRGGTMNTEAFF. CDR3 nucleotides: TGTGCCACCAGCAGAGGGGGAACGATGAACACTGAAGCTTTCTTT.